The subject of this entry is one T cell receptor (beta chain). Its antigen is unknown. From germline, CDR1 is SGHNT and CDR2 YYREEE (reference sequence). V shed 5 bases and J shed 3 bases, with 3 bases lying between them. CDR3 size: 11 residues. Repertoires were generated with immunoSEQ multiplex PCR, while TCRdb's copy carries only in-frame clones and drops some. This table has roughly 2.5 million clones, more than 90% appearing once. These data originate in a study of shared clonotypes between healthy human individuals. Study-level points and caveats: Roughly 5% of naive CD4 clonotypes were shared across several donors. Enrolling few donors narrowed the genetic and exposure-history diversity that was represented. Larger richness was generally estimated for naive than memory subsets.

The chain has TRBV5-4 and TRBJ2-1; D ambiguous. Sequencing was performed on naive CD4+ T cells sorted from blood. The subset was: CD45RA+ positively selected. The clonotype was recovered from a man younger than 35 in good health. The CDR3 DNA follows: TGTGCCAGCAGGTTCTACAATGAGCAGTTCTTC. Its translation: CASRFYNEQFF.